This T cell receptor beta chain is drawn from a study of cytotoxic CD8 clonotypes in ibrutinib-treated CLL. This CDR3 is 16 amino acids long. Sequenced by immunoSEQ multiplex PCR; TCRdb stores in-frame clones only, minus some. In the table there are 130,000 or so clones, about 72% of which are singletons. The sequence derives from a human donor with chronic lymphocytic leukemia. Material: PBMCs, obtained after 12 months of ibrutinib treatment. This chain connects TRBV21-1 to TRBJ2-3; the table calls TRBD1, which could not be checked here. TRBV21-1 is given as a pseudogene. CDR3 loop: CASSKRGESSTDTQYF. The DNA of the CDR3 is TGTGCCAGCAGCAAAAGGGGCGAATCGAGCACAGATACGCAGTATTTT.